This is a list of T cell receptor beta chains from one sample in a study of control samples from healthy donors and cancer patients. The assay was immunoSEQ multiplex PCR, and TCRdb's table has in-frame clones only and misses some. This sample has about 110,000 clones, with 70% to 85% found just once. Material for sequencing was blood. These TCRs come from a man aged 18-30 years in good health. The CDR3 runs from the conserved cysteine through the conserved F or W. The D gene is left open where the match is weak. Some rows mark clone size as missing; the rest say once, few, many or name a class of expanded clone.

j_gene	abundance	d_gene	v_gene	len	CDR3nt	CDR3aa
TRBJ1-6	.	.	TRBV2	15	TGTGCCAGCAGTGAGGCACCCTCAAGACCATCACCCCTCCACTTT	CASSEAPSRPSPLHF
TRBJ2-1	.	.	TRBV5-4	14	TGTGCCAGCAGCTTGGACGGAAGGGGCGATGAGCAGTTCTTC	CASSLDGRGDEQFF
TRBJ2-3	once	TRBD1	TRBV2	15	TGTGCCAGCAGTACCGGGACAGGGATGCCAGATACGCAGTATTTT	CASSTGTGMPDTQYF
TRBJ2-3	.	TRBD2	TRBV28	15	TGTGCCAGCTTCACAGCGGGGGCCGTCACAGATACGCAGTATTTT	CASFTAGAVTDTQYF
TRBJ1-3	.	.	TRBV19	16	TGTGCCAGTAGTATCGGGGGGCTCCTCTCTGGAAACACCATATATTTT	CASSIGGLLSGNTIYF
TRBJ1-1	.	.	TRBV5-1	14	TGCGCCAGCAGCTTGGGGGTCCTGAACACTGAAGCTTTCTTT	CASSLGVLNTEAFF
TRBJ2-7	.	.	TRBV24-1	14	TGTGCCACGGGGCCCCGTGGGAGCTCCTACGAGCAGTACTTC	CATGPRGSSYEQYF
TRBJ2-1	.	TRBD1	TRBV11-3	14	TGTGCCAGCAGCTTAGGGGACAGTGCGGATGAGCAGTTCTTC	CASSLGDSADEQFF
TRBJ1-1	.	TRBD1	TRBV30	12	TGTGCCTGGAAGACAGGGGAATTTGAAGCTTTCTTT	CAWKTGEFEAFF
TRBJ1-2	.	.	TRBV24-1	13	TGTGCCACCAGTGACCCCAGGGTCTATGGCTACACCTTC	CATSDPRVYGYTF
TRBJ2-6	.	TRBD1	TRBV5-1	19	TGCGCCAGCAGCCCAACCGGGACAGGGGGGTACTCTGGGGCCAACGTCCTGACTTTC	CASSPTGTGGYSGANVLTF
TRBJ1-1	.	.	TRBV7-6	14	TGTGCCAGCAGCCTCACGGGGGGGTACACTGAAGCTTTCTTT	CASSLTGGYTEAFF
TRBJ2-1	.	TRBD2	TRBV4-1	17	TGCGCCAGCAGCCAAGAGGGTCGAGCGGGGGGATACAATGAGCAGTTCTTC	CASSQEGRAGGYNEQFF
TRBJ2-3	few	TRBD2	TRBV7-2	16	TGTGCCAGCAGCTCGGGGACTAGCTCTAGCACAGATACGCAGTATTTT	CASSSGTSSSTDTQYF
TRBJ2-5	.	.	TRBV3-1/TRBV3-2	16	TGTGCCAGCAGCTACCTACAGGGATCCCACCAAGAGACCCAGTACTTC	CASSYLQGSHQETQYF
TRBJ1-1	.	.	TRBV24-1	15	TGTGCCACCAGTGATGGGGCCGGCAGTAACACTGAAGCTTTCTTT	CATSDGAGSNTEAFF